The 17 T cell receptor beta chains in this list originate from one sample, sequenced in a study of Ad26.COV2.S vaccination and SARS-CoV-2 variants. Treatment described: about 20 received Ad26.COV2.S at low or high dose, single or two shots; about five received placebo; per-sample allocation not given. It was on day 63 after the first vaccine or placebo injection that samples were taken. The data were produced by immunoSEQ multiplex PCR, yet TCRdb's version contains in-frame clones alone and is incomplete. In the table there are about 350,000 clones, more than 75% of which are singletons. Sequencing used peripheral blood, obtained in a trial of Ad26.COV2.S vaccine versus placebo. The receptors stem from a person aged 18-60 years who received the Ad26.COV2.S COVID-19 vaccine or a placebo.

This clone was picked up a small number of times. This rearrangement joins TRBV27 to TRBJ2-5, with D possibly being TRBD1 or TRBD2 (5 bases each). V dropped 3 bases and J dropped 1 base, with 12 bases sitting between them. There are 15 residues in the CDR3. Germline V gives CDR1 MNHEY, CDR2 SMNVEV (reference sequence). In nucleotides, the CDR3 is TGTGCCAGCAGTTTTTGGGGGTCCCCCCAAGAGACCCAGTACTTC. This sequence encodes CASSFWGSPQETQYF.

The chain links TRBV4-3 to TRBJ2-2; D is undetermined. V was shortened by 1 base and J by 5 bases, with 23 bases between the two germline ends. There are 19 residues in the CDR3. CDR1 is LGHNA and CDR2 is YSLEER in the germline V gene. This CDR3 reads CASSQGPISGDSVTGELFF. For the CDR3, the DNA is TGCGCCAGCAGCCAAGGGCCGATTTCTGGGGATTCTGTAACCGGGGAGCTGTTTTTT.

V is TRBV7-2 and J is TRBJ2-1; TRBD2 aligns across 7 bases. The V gene end was trimmed by 5 bases and the J gene end by 9 bases; junction bases not matched to a gene: 7. CDR1 is SGHTA, CDR2 FQGNSA, per germline. The CDR3 is made up of 13 amino acids. The CDR3 sequence: CASSPMSGGEQFF. CDR3 nucleotides: TGTGCCAGCAGCCCAATGTCGGGAGGTGAGCAGTTCTTC.

The count of this clone is one. This chain joins TRBV19 and TRBJ1-5; D ambiguous. Trimming took 7 bases from V and 1 from J, leaving 14 bases between them. The CDR3 covers 15 residues. Germline V CDR1 and CDR2: LNHDA, SQIVND (reference sequence). The CDR3 DNA sequence: TGTGCCAGTACCCCCTTGGAAGGGAGCAATCAGCCCCAGCATTTT. Protein: CASTPLEGSNQPQHF.

The rearrangement uses TRBV19 and TRBJ1-1; D possibly corresponds to TRBD1 (5 bases). The CDR3 runs to 13 residues. V was trimmed by 3 bases and J by 7 bases, leaving 12 bases between them. Germline CDR1 is LNHDA and CDR2 is SQIVND (reference sequence). CDR3 bases: TGTGCCAGTAGTATCCTGGGGGGAATTGAAGCTTTCTTT. This codes for CASSILGGIEAFF.

J is TRBJ1-4 and V is TRBV28, with 7 bases fitting TRBD1. CDR3 length: 14 amino acids. Germline CDR1 reads MDHEN; CDR2 reads SYDVKM. The V gene end was trimmed by 5 bases and the J gene end by 5 bases; junction bases not matched to a gene: 5. Written as DNA, the CDR3 is TGTGCCAGCAGTCCCCCGACAGGGAATGAAAAACTGTTTTTT. Encoded protein: CASSPPTGNEKLFF.

On this clone itself: The sample holds other DNA sequences that translate to the same CDR3. The chain is built from TRBV5-1 and TRBJ2-7; 11 nucleotides agree with TRBD1. Trimming cost V 3 bases and J 3 bases; bases outside gene matches: 2. The CDR3 extends over 14 amino acids. Looked up from germline, CDR1 is SGHRS and CDR2 is YFSETQ. CDR3 nucleotides: TGCGCCAGCAGCTATGGGACAGGGGGCTACGAGCAGTACTTC. It yields the protein CASSYGTGGYEQYF.

The chain links TRBV9 to TRBJ2-1; 7 nucleotides agree with TRBD2. Per the germline V gene, CDR1 is SGDLS and CDR2 is YYNGEE. The CDR3 contains 17 residues. J lost 2 bases, V lost 0 bases, and 8 bases had no gene match. This chain's CDR3 is CASSVGSGGWAYNEQFF. In DNA form, the CDR3 reads TGTGCCAGCAGCGTAGGTTCGGGAGGTTGGGCCTACAATGAGCAGTTCTTC.

J is TRBJ2-1 and V is TRBV24-1; TRBD2 aligns across 13 bases. CDR1 and CDR2 (germline): KGHDR, SFDVKD. The CDR3 has 18 amino acids. Unmatched junction bases numbered 16, after V lost 7 bases and J lost 8 bases. The CDR3 loop reads CATSAGLAGVLVDHEQFF. The CDR3 DNA sequence: TGTGCCACCAGCGCAGGACTAGCGGGAGTGTTGGTTGATCATGAGCAGTTCTTC.

The chain couples TRBV19 to TRBJ2-5, with 10 positions matching TRBD1. J lost 4 bases, V lost 5 bases, and 4 bases had no gene match. The CDR3 runs to 14 residues. CDR1 and CDR2 (germline): LNHDA, SQIVND (reference sequence). The CDR3 nucleotides read TGTGCCAGTAGTCCCGGGACAGGGGCAGAGACCCAGTACTTC. This codes for CASSPGTGAETQYF. The entire variable domain, with the rest obtained from reference TRBV19 and TRBJ2-5, is as follows: DGGITQSPKYLFRKEGQNVTLSCEQNLNHDAMYWYRQDPGQGLRLIYYSQIVNDFQKGDIAEGYSVSREKKESFPLTVTSAQKNPTAFYLCASSPGTGAETQYFGPGTRLLVL.

V is TRBV11-2 and J is TRBJ2-2; D possibly corresponds to TRBD1 (5 bases). Germline CDR1 and CDR2: SGHAT and FQNNGV. The CDR3 extends over 15 amino acids. V lost 6 bases and J lost 3, with 14 bases in between. Here the CDR3 reads CASSSDRSDTGELFF. In DNA form, the CDR3 reads TGTGCCAGCAGTTCAGACAGATCTGACACCGGGGAGCTGTTTTTT. The variable domain in full, completed from reference TRBV11-2 and TRBJ2-2, reads EAGVAQSPRYKIIEKRQSVAFWCNPISGHATLYWYQQILGQGPKLLIQFQNNGVVDDSQLPKDRFSAERLKGVDSTLKIQPAKLEDSAVYLCASSSDRSDTGELFFGEGSRLTVL.

This sequence joins TRBV2 and TRBJ2-7; D gene uncertain. Germline-derived CDR1 and CDR2 are SNHLY and FYNNEI. There are 12 residues in the CDR3. V was shortened by 8 bases and J by 3 bases, with 11 bases between the two germline ends. CDR3 nucleotides: TGTGCCAGCCTAACTGGAATCTACGAGCAGTACTTC. It is translated as CASLTGIYEQYF.

The V gene is TRBV11-2, the J gene TRBJ2-4, with D tentatively TRBD1 or TRBD2 (6 bases each). Germline loops: CDR1 SGHAT, CDR2 FQNNGV. The CDR3 is made up of 16 amino acids. V gave up 2 bases and J gave up 0 bases, with 11 bases separating them. The chain's CDR3 is CASSLRGATAKNIQYF. The CDR3 DNA reads TGTGCCAGCAGCTTAAGGGGGGCTACAGCCAAAAACATTCAGTACTTC.

The chain joins TRBV9 to TRBJ2-3; 11 bases are a match to TRBD2. CDR3 size: 15 residues. The junction had 4 bases not matched to a gene; V was cut back by 1 base and J by 6 bases. The germline V gene encodes CDR1 SGDLS and CDR2 YYNGEE. The CDR3 region is CASSVTSGGYDTQYF. The CDR3 DNA reads TGTGCCAGCAGCGTAACTAGCGGGGGTTACGATACGCAGTATTTT.

This clone has only one observation. The chain joins TRBV5-8 to TRBJ1-5, with a tentative D call TRBD1 (6 bases). This CDR3 region has 14 residues. Per germline, CDR1 SGHTS and CDR2 YDEGEE. V lost 0 bases and J 4 bases, leaving 8 bases between the germline ends. In DNA form, the CDR3 reads TGTGCCAGCAGCTTGGATAGGGGGAATCAGCCCCAGCATTTT. Protein: CASSLDRGNQPQHF.

The chain carries TRBV7-8 and TRBJ1-2; no clear D. V was cut by 1 base and J by 3 bases, with 15 bases left in between. Germline CDR1 is SGHVS and CDR2 is FQNEAQ. This CDR3 region has 16 residues. The CDR3 reads CASSLVAGVDDYGYTF. The CDR3 bases are TGTGCCAGCAGCTTAGTGGCAGGTGTAGATGACTATGGCTACACCTTC.

Only a few counts were recorded for this clone. The V gene is TRBV6-2 or TRBV6-3, the J gene TRBJ1-1; no clear D. Germline V gene lookup returns CDR1 MNHEY and CDR2 SVGEGT. The ends were cut back, 3 bases at V and 3 bases at J, with 5 bases in the middle. This CDR3 has 12 amino acids. CDR3 protein: CASSYGHTEAFF. The DNA for the CDR3 is TGTGCCAGCAGTTATGGGCACACTGAAGCTTTCTTT.